This TCR beta chain was recovered during a study of TIL therapy for anti-PD-1-resistant metastatic lung cancer. Turning to the study itself: Progressing patients received lymphodepletion, expanded TIL infusion and IL-2. Most patients had lung adenocarcinoma. Median tumor PD-L1 proportion score was about 5.9%.

This was the immunoSEQ v3 assay. Sequenced by immunoSEQ multiplex PCR; TCRdb stores in-frame clones only, minus some. The sample yields 15,000 to 20,000 clones, about 80% seen once. The V and J ends lost 5 bases and 3 bases, in that order; junction bases with no gene match: 8. Germline CDR1 SQVTM, CDR2 ANQGSEA. The CDR3 covers 14 residues. Time point in this sample: pre-treatment sample, taken before nivolumab and TIL therapy. Stage 4 NSCLC adults joined between 2017 and January 2020. The source of this sequence is a person aged 25-85 years with non-small cell lung cancer. Sequenced here: blood, sampled at baseline. This rearrangement joins TRBV29-1 to TRBJ1-1, with 8 nucleotides matching TRBD1. The CDR3 loop reads CSVRTGLGHTEAFF. In DNA, the CDR3 is TGCAGCGTTCGGACAGGGCTGGGTCACACTGAAGCTTTCTTT.